These T cell receptor beta chains were read from a single sample in a study of technical replicates of blood from a few donors. Method: immunoSEQ multiplex PCR; TCRdb's copy keeps in-frame clones and lacks some. The data hold 80,000 to 95,000 clones, with 94% observed a single time. Sequencing input: T cells isolated from PBMCs. These receptor sequences come from a human donor in good health. CDR3s include the opening cysteine and the closing phenylalanine or tryptophan. Each record gives: D gene, clone size, V gene, J gene, CDR3 protein, CDR3 DNA. A D gene is named only where the DNA matches it firmly. Part of the rows lack a size; the others show once, few, many or a class for expanded clones.

NA	NA	TRBV4-1	TRBJ2-2	CASSHSANTGELFF	TGCGCCAGCAGCCACTCAGCGAACACCGGGGAGCTGTTTTTT
NA	NA	TRBV5-1	TRBJ1-5	CASSLVDPLNQPQHF	TGCGCCAGCAGTTTGGTAGATCCCCTTAATCAGCCCCAGCATTTT
NA	NA	TRBV2	TRBJ2-1	CASSGGTANEQFF	TGTGCCAGCAGTGGAGGGACTGCTAATGAGCAGTTCTTC
TRBD2	NA	TRBV5-1	TRBJ2-5	CASSLLAGGQETQYF	TGCGCCAGCAGCTTACTAGCGGGGGGACAAGAGACCCAGTACTTC
NA	NA	TRBV30	TRBJ2-2	CAWSITNTGELFF	TGTGCCTGGAGTATAACTAACACCGGGGAGCTGTTTTTT
TRBD2	NA	TRBV7-9	TRBJ2-1	CASSPTSGRLNEQFF	TGTGCCAGCAGCCCTACTAGCGGGAGGTTAAATGAGCAGTTCTTC
TRBD1	NA	TRBV7-9	TRBJ1-1	CASSLGGTVADEAFF	TGTGCCAGCAGCTTAGGCGGGACAGTGGCTGATGAAGCTTTCTTT
TRBD1	NA	TRBV19	TRBJ2-7	CASSRYSGTGMSEQYF	TGTGCCAGTAGTAGATATTCCGGGACAGGGATGAGCGAGCAGTACTTC
TRBD1	NA	TRBV27	TRBJ2-6	CASSLDRGLAGANVLTF	TGTGCCAGCAGTTTGGACAGGGGGCTGGCTGGGGCCAACGTCCTGACTTTC
NA	NA	TRBV7-9	TRBJ2-7	CASSRSGYSYEQYF	TGTGCCAGCAGCCGAAGCGGGTACTCCTACGAGCAGTACTTC
TRBD1	once	TRBV10-3	TRBJ2-1	CASAGTGSSYNEQFF	TGTGCCTCCGCCGGGACAGGGAGCTCCTACAATGAGCAGTTCTTC
NA	NA	TRBV5-1	TRBJ2-7	CASSRSQGRDYEQYF	TGCGCCAGCAGCCGATCACAGGGTCGGGACTACGAGCAGTACTTC
TRBD2	NA	TRBV5-4	TRBJ2-1	CASSLDGRINEQFF	TGTGCCAGCAGCTTGGACGGGAGGATCAATGAGCAGTTCTTC
NA	NA	TRBV19	TRBJ2-6	CASTPRTARFRSGANVLTF	TGTGCCAGTACCCCTCGGACAGCCCGCTTTCGCTCTGGGGCCAACGTCCTGACTTTC
TRBD1	NA	TRBV29-1	TRBJ1-5	CSVGGTGKLGNQPQHF	TGCAGCGTGGGCGGGACAGGGAAGTTGGGGAATCAGCCCCAGCATTTT
NA	NA	TRBV29-1	TRBJ1-1	CSVHRSTEAFF	TGCAGCGTCCACCGGAGCACTGAAGCTTTCTTT
TRBD2	NA	TRBV6-1	TRBJ2-1	CASSERRAGATNEQFF	TGTGCCAGCAGTGAACGGAGGGCGGGAGCTACCAATGAGCAGTTCTTC
TRBD2	NA	TRBV5-1	TRBJ2-1	CASSLSGGSYNEQFF	TGCGCCAGCAGCCTTAGCGGGGGTAGCTACAATGAGCAGTTCTTC
TRBD2	NA	TRBV5-1	TRBJ2-3	CASNRGRGTDTQYF	TGCGCCAGCAATCGGGGGAGGGGCACAGATACGCAGTATTTT
NA	NA	TRBV9	TRBJ2-1	CASSVESVAGVIEQFF	TGTGCCAGCAGCGTAGAGTCCGTGGCAGGGGTGATTGAGCAGTTCTTC
NA	NA	TRBV5-6	TRBJ1-1	CASSFFASVNTEAFF	TGTGCCAGCAGCTTTTTCGCTTCGGTGAACACTGAAGCTTTCTTT
TRBD1	NA	TRBV7-9	TRBJ2-5	CASSLGTGGVEETQYF	TGTGCCAGCAGCTTAGGTACAGGGGGAGTGGAAGAGACCCAGTACTTC
TRBD2	NA	TRBV28	TRBJ2-5	CASRVPGLASQYF	TGTGCCAGCAGGGTACCGGGACTAGCGTCCCAGTACTTC
NA	few	TRBV5-4	TRBJ1-5	CASSYGTDQPQHF	TGTGCCAGCAGCTACGGGACTGACCAGCCCCAGCATTTT
NA	NA	TRBV29-1	TRBJ1-1	CSLGRTKDGNTEAFF	TGCAGCCTAGGTAGAACCAAAGACGGGAACACTGAAGCTTTCTTT
TRBD1	few	TRBV19	TRBJ1-1	CASSMRKGARTEAFF	TGTGCCAGTAGTATGAGGAAGGGGGCCAGAACTGAAGCTTTCTTT
NA	NA	TRBV7-8	TRBJ1-1	CASSLSGYTEAFF	TGTGCCAGCAGCTTATCAGGGTACACTGAAGCTTTCTTT
TRBD2	NA	TRBV2	TRBJ2-7	CASSPGLASREQYF	TGTGCCAGCAGTCCGGGACTAGCGTCCCGGGAGCAGTACTTC
NA	NA	TRBV4-2	TRBJ2-1	CASSQETGYAGQFF	TGTGCCAGCAGCCAAGAAACAGGGTACGCTGGGCAGTTCTTC
NA	NA	TRBV7-8	TRBJ1-6	CASSLFLGSRNSPLHF	TGTGCCAGCAGCTTATTTCTTGGGAGCCGGAATTCACCCCTCCACTTT
TRBD1	NA	TRBV10-3	TRBJ2-7	CAINSDRDEQYF	TGTGCCATCAACTCCGACAGGGACGAGCAGTACTTC
TRBD1	NA	TRBV6-1	TRBJ2-7	CASRPGQGRYEQYF	TGTGCCAGCAGGCCGGGACAGGGTCGCTACGAGCAGTACTTC